These 27 T cell receptor beta chains were sequenced from one sample in a study of graft-versus-host responses after intestinal transplantation. Profiled with immunoSEQ multiplex PCR; TCRdb holds only in-frame clones, not every one. Of around 110,000 clones in the sample, around 90% were seen once. Their antigens remain unidentified. This sample comprised unstimulated CD4+ T cells sorted from spleen or lymph node cells, obtained before transplant. The receptors originated from a human donor who was the organ donor for an intestinal transplant.

Concerning this clone itself: This CDR3 is also generated by other DNA sequences in the sample. V and J are TRBV2 and TRBJ2-7; D is ambiguous. The CDR3 covers 16 residues. V was trimmed by 3 bases and J by 3 bases, leaving 18 bases between them. CDR1 is SNHLY and CDR2 is FYNNEI in the germline V gene. The CDR3, as DNA: TGTGCCAGCAGTGACTATCTGAGCCTCTCACACTACGAGCAGTACTTC. The encoded protein is CASSDYLSLSHYEQYF.

This clone turned up a few times. The chain joins TRBV9 to TRBJ1-2; D not resolved. The CDR3 runs 15 residues. CDR1 is SGDLS and CDR2 is YYNGEE in the germline V gene. With 4 bases removed from V and 4 bases from J, the gap between germline ends came to 17 bases. The CDR3 coding sequence is TGTGCCAGCAGCTCCGAGGAGGGTTACGGCTATGGCTACACCTTC. Its translation is CASSSEEGYGYGYTF.

This chain uses TRBV2 with TRBJ2-7; no clear D. There are 13 residues in the CDR3. The germline gives CDR1 SNHLY, CDR2 FYNNEI. V lost 6 bases and J 3 bases, leaving 12 bases between the germline ends. The CDR3 DNA is TGTGCCAGCAGAACTGCATCTCTCTACGAGCAGTACTTC. It yields the protein CASRTASLYEQYF.

The chain recombines TRBV5-6 with TRBJ2-1; a possible D gene is TRBD1 (6 bases). Trimming stripped 6 bases from V and 1 base from J, with 14 bases between. The CDR3 runs to 15 residues. Per the germline V gene, CDR1 is SGHDT and CDR2 is YYEEEE. CDR3 amino acids: CASTVVGQSYNEQFF. The DNA of the CDR3 is TGTGCCAGCACCGTAGTCGGACAGTCCTACAATGAGCAGTTCTTC.

The chain links TRBV7-2 to TRBJ2-4, with 7 positions matching TRBD1. The CDR3 loop spans 13 amino acids. CDR1 and CDR2 from the germline V gene are SGHTA and FQGNSA. After removal of 5 bases from V and 6 bases from J, the junction contained 4 bases not matched to a gene. CDR3 sequence: CASSGNRGNIQYF. As DNA, the CDR3 is TGTGCCAGCAGCGGTAACAGGGGAAACATTCAGTACTTC.

The chain has TRBV6-6 and TRBJ2-3; D is uncertain. V lost 2 bases and J lost 1, with 4 bases in between. CDR1 MNHNY and CDR2 SVGAGI come from the germline V gene (reference sequence). The CDR3 covers 13 residues. CDR3 in DNA: TGTGCCAGCAGTTACCGGGGCACAGATACGCAGTATTTT. Residues: CASSYRGTDTQYF.

The chain combines TRBV9 with TRBJ1-3, with D perhaps matching TRBD1 (5 bases). Germline assignment: CDR1 SGDLS and CDR2 YYNGEE. CDR3 length: 14 amino acids. The V gene lost 0 bases and the J gene lost 2 bases, with 6 bases spanning the gap. The CDR3 loop is CASSVETAGNTIYF. The CDR3 coding sequence is TGTGCCAGCAGCGTAGAGACAGCTGGAAACACCATATATTTT.

This chain connects TRBV7-3 to TRBJ2-1; D not certain. The V gene's germline CDR1 is SGHTA and CDR2 FQGTGA. The CDR3 extends over 13 amino acids. Trimming removed 0 bases from V and 5 bases from J, with 5 bases in between. CDR3 DNA: TGTGCCAGCAGCTTAACTAGAAACAATGAGCAGTTCTTC. It yields the protein CASSLTRNNEQFF.

The rearrangement joins TRBV6-1 to TRBJ1-1; 8 positions match TRBD1. The germline gives CDR1 MNHNS, CDR2 SASEGT. This CDR3 contains 15 residues. The junction had 7 bases not matched to a gene; V was cut back by 3 bases and J by 4 bases. The CDR3, as DNA: TGTGCCAGCAGTGAGGGTTGGACAGGGAGCACTGAAGCTTTCTTT. Residues: CASSEGWTGSTEAFF.

The chain couples TRBV11-2 to TRBJ2-5; perhaps TRBD2 as D (5 bases). The DNA matches TRBJ2-7 better at its end, which makes the J call doubtful. This CDR3 has 14 amino acids. The germline gives CDR1 SGHAT, CDR2 FQNNGV. CDR3 loop: CASSLYFGNHEQYF. CDR3 nucleotides: TGTGCCAGCAGCTTATACTTCGGGAACCACGAGCAGTACTTC.

The chain carries TRBV4-1 and TRBJ1-2, with a tentative D call TRBD1 (6 bases). Germline V gene sequence: CDR1 MGHRA, CDR2 YSYEKL. This CDR3 region has 16 residues. Trimming pared 1 base from V and 4 bases from J, leaving 16 bases between. CDR3 sequence: CASSQGGGGVGYGYTF. The CDR3 nucleotides are TGCGCCAGCAGCCAAGGAGGAGGGGGTGTCGGCTATGGCTACACCTTC.

A single count supports this clone. The CDR3 region is CASSPLRGPDTQYF. In DNA form, the CDR3 reads TGTGCCAGCTCACCACTGAGGGGGCCAGATACGCAGTATTTT. This chain joins TRBV18 and TRBJ2-3, with 7 bases that match TRBD1. Germline CDR1 and CDR2: KGHSH and LQKENI. After removal of 1 base from V and 4 bases from J, the junction contained 2 bases not matched to a gene. CDR3 size: 14 residues.

V is TRBV19 and J is TRBJ2-2, with D maybe TRBD1 (6 bases). V was cut by 1 base and J by 6 bases, with 12 bases left in between. This CDR3 has 15 residues. Germline V gene data show CDR1 as LNHDA and CDR2 as SQIVND (reference sequence). CDR3 amino acids: CASSIASGVAGELFF. In DNA, the CDR3 is TGTGCCAGTAGTATAGCTTCAGGGGTGGCCGGGGAGCTGTTTTTT.

This chain connects TRBV7-3 to TRBJ1-1; TRBD1 aligns across 8 bases. The length of the CDR3 is 14 residues. CDR1 and CDR2 (germline): SGHTA, FQGTGA. Trimming cost V 4 bases and J 6 bases; bases outside gene matches: 7. CDR3 in DNA: TGTGCCAGCAGCTCCGACAGGGGAATCCCTGAAGCTTTCTTT. This gives the protein CASSSDRGIPEAFF.

The gene calls are TRBV18 and TRBJ2-7; D unclear. Deletions cut 4 bases from V and 4 bases from J, with 26 bases between. CDR3 length: 18 residues. Germline lookup yields CDR1 KGHSH and CDR2 LQKENI. Here the CDR3 reads CASSLARSDYRTTYEQYF. As DNA, the CDR3 is TGTGCCAGCTCACTTGCCAGGTCCGATTACCGTACGACATACGAGCAGTACTTC.

This CDR3 reads CASSQPGRGTNEQFF. CDR3 DNA: TGTGCCAGCAGCCAGCCGGGACGGGGGACAAATGAGCAGTTCTTC. The chain recombines TRBV7-6 with TRBJ2-1, with D perhaps TRBD1 or TRBD2 (6 bases each). The length of the CDR3 is 15 residues. V lost 5 bases to trimming and J lost 7 bases, with 18 bases between them. Germline assignment: CDR1 SGHVS and CDR2 FNYEAQ. The full variable domain, completed using reference TRBV7-6 and TRBJ2-1, is GAGVSQSPRYKVTKRGQDVALRCDPISGHVSLYWYRQALGQGPEFLTYFNYEAQQDKSGLPNDRFSAERPEGSISTLTIQRTEQRDSAMYRCASSQPGRGTNEQFFGPGTRLTVL.

The chain employs TRBV7-3 and TRBJ2-5; 9 bases are shared with TRBD2. There are 16 residues in the CDR3. V lost 3 bases, J lost 4 bases, and 9 bases stayed unmatched. CDR1 is SGHTA and CDR2 is FQGTGA in the germline V gene. The DNA of the CDR3 is TGTGCCAGCAGCTTGCAAGGCGGGAGGGCCGGAGAGACCCAGTACTTC. Its protein product is CASSLQGGRAGETQYF.

The J gene is TRBJ1-2, the V gene TRBV11-3, with 10 bases fitting TRBD1. The V gene's germline CDR1 is SGHNT and CDR2 YENEEA. V lost 5 bases and J lost 6; bases outside the gene matches: 6. This CDR3 has 14 amino acids. DNA for the CDR3: TGTGCCAGCAGCAAGGACAGGGGGAGAGATGGCTACACCTTC. This translates into CASSKDRGRDGYTF. Variable domain in full (rest from reference TRBV11-3 and TRBJ1-2): EAGVVQSPRYKIIEKKQPVAFWCNPISGHNTLYWYLQNLGQGPELLIRYENEEAVDDSQLPKDRFSAERLKGVDSTLKIQPAELGDSAVYLCASSKDRGRDGYTFGSGTRLTVV.

The chain carries TRBV7-3 and TRBJ2-1, with D maybe TRBD2 (6 bases). V was pared by 4 bases and J by 8 bases, with 18 bases between. The CDR3 is 15 amino acids. In germline, CDR1 is SGHTA, CDR2 FQGTGA. CDR3 in DNA: TGTGCCAGCAGCTCCCGACTAGGATTCGGCGATGAGCAGTTCTTC. Protein product: CASSSRLGFGDEQFF.

CDR3 amino acids: CASSPPGGGRTDTQYF. The CDR3 nucleotides read TGTGCCAGCTCACCACCTGGGGGGGGGCGCACAGATACGCAGTATTTT. The chain has TRBV18 and TRBJ2-3, with D possibly matching TRBD2 (7 bases). Germline lookup yields CDR1 KGHSH and CDR2 LQKENI. The CDR3 consists of 16 residues. V was clipped by 0 bases and J by 1 base, with 11 bases between them. The full variable domain, its missing parts supplied by reference TRBV18 and TRBJ2-3, is NAGVMQNPRHLVRRRGQEARLRCSPMKGHSHVYWYRQLPEEGLKFMVYLQKENIIDESGMPKERFSAEFPKEGPSILRIQQVVRGDSAAYFCASSPPGGGRTDTQYFGPGTRLTVL.

Notes on this clone: Its ends do not fully match the called genes, so a read error is possible. The rearrangement links TRBV7-3 to TRBJ1-1; the match to TRBD1 covers 8 bases. The germline V gene has CDR1 SGHTA and CDR2 FQGTGA. The CDR3 runs to 12 residues. The CDR3 here is CAGSPGTGEAFF. CDR3 DNA sequence: TGTGCCGGCAGCCCCGGGACAGGAGAAGCTTTCTTT.

The chain couples TRBV6-6 to TRBJ1-6; 9 bases are a match to TRBD1. Germline V gives CDR1 MNHNY, CDR2 SVGAGI (reference sequence). CDR3 length: 14 amino acids. V shed 6 bases and J 9 bases; nucleotides not matched to a gene: 6. CDR3 residues: CASSEPDRGSPLHF. CDR3 DNA: TGTGCCAGCAGCGAACCGGACAGGGGTTCACCCCTCCACTTT.

This clone was detected once. V gene TRBV30 combines with J gene TRBJ1-2; D may be TRBD1 (5 bases). V was pared by 2 bases and J by 7 bases, with 14 bases between. The CDR3 is made up of 13 amino acids. The germline V gene encodes CDR1 GTSNPN and CDR2 SVGIG (reference sequence). The CDR3 is CAWSRGDRRGYTF. The CDR3 nucleotides are TGTGCCTGGAGTCGTGGGGACCGCCGTGGCTACACCTTC.

This clone showed up just a few times. The rearrangement uses TRBV6-6 and TRBJ1-5, with TRBD1 as a possible D gene (6 bases). The V gene's germline CDR1 is MNHNY and CDR2 SVGAGI (reference sequence). Between the trimmed V and J ends, which lost 5 bases and 1 base, there was a span of 9 bases. The CDR3 sequence is 14 residues long. CDR3 sequence reads: CASSRGGSNQPQHF. The CDR3 DNA sequence: TGTGCCAGCAGTAGGGGGGGGAGCAATCAGCCCCAGCATTTT.

The chain combines TRBV27 with TRBJ2-2; D call uncertain. Germline lookup yields CDR1 MNHEY and CDR2 SMNVEV (reference sequence). The CDR3 length is 15 residues. V lost 10 bases to trimming and J lost 0 bases, with 15 bases between them. The CDR3 nucleotides are TGTGCCACCGCAAAATCCCCTACGAACACCGGGGAGCTGTTTTTT. It is translated as CATAKSPTNTGELFF.

This rearrangement joins TRBV5-1 to TRBJ1-6; D is unclear. CDR1 and CDR2 (germline): SGHRS, YFSETQ. The CDR3 length is 16 residues. The V gene lost 0 bases and the J gene lost 10 bases, with 17 bases spanning the gap. CDR3 DNA: TGCGCCAGCAGCTTGGTATCAGGAAGGGTGTCCTCACCCCTCCACTTT. It yields the protein CASSLVSGRVSSPLHF.

The chain recombines TRBV29-1 with TRBJ1-1; 7 bases map to TRBD1. Per the germline V gene, CDR1 is SQVTM and CDR2 is ANQGSEA. Trimming took 2 bases from V and 0 from J; bases not matched to a gene: 6. CDR3 size: 15 residues. In nucleotides, the CDR3 is TGCAGCGTTGAAAAGGGACAGAGGCTGAACACTGAAGCTTTCTTT. This translates into CSVEKGQRLNTEAFF. Full variable domain (rest looked up from reference TRBV29-1 and TRBJ1-1): SAVISQKPSRDICQRGTSLTIQCQVDSQVTMMFWYRQQPGQSLTLIATANQGSEATYESGFVIDKFPISRPNLTFSTLTVSNMSPEDSSIYLCSVEKGQRLNTEAFFGQGTRLTVV.